This is a list of T cell receptor beta chains from one sample in a study of cytomegalovirus exposure and HLA in healthy donors. Using immunoSEQ multiplex PCR, the repertoire was profiled, and TCRdb retains in-frame clones only, with some absent. The sample contains 150,000 to 200,000 clones, roughly four fifths of which appear only once. The sequenced material came from PBMCs. These receptors were collected from a man aged 30-40 years in good health and CMV-seronegative. The conserved cysteine and the conserved F or W are not part of the CDR3 here. The D gene is left open where the match is weak.

j_gene: TRBJ2-5
d_gene: TRBD2
v_gene: TRBV5-5
CDR3aa: ASSSGSGTQY

j_gene: TRBJ2-7
d_gene: TRBD2
v_gene: TRBV10-2
CDR3aa: ASRGTSGRYEQY

j_gene: TRBJ1-2
d_gene: -
v_gene: TRBV19
CDR3aa: ASGNGYT

j_gene: TRBJ2-2
d_gene: -
v_gene: TRBV2
CDR3aa: ASSDRSNTGELF

j_gene: TRBJ2-7
d_gene: -
v_gene: TRBV6-1
CDR3aa: ASSEARVWGEQY

j_gene: TRBJ2-7
d_gene: -
v_gene: TRBV7-6
CDR3aa: AWDTFSYEQY

j_gene: TRBJ2-3
d_gene: TRBD1
v_gene: TRBV7-9
CDR3aa: ASSLGVQGDTQY

j_gene: TRBJ2-5
d_gene: -
v_gene: TRBV5-1
CDR3aa: ASSLAGETQY

j_gene: TRBJ1-1
d_gene: TRBD1
v_gene: TRBV28
CDR3aa: ASSEGALNTEAF

j_gene: TRBJ1-5
d_gene: TRBD1
v_gene: TRBV4-2
CDR3aa: ASSAGQGAGQPQH